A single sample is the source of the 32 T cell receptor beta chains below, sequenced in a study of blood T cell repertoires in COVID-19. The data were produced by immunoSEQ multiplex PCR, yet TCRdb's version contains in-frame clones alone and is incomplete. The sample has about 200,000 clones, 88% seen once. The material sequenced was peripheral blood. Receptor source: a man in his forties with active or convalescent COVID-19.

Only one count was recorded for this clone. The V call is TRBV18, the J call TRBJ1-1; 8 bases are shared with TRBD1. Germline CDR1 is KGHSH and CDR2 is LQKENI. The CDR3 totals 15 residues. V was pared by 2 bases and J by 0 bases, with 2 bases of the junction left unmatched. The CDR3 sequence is CASSPGQGLNTEAFF. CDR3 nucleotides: TGTGCCAGCTCACCAGGACAGGGCCTGAACACTGAAGCTTTCTTT.

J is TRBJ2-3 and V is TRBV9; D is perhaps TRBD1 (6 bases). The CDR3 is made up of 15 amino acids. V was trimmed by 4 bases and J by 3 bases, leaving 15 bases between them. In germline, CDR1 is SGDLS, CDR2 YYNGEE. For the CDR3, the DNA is TGTGCCAGCAGCCGCGTACAGGGCTATACAGATACGCAGTATTTT. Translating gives CASSRVQGYTDTQYF. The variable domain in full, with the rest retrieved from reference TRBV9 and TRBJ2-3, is DSGVTQTPKHLITATGQRVTLRCSPRSGDLSVYWYQQSLDQGLQFLIQYYNGEERAKGNILERFSAQQFPDLHSELNLSSLELGDSALYFCASSRVQGYTDTQYFGPGTRLTVL.

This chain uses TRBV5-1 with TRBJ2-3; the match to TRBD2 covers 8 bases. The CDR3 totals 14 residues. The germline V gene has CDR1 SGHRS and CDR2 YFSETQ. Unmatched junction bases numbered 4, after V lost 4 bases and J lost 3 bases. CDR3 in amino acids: CASSRGGTTDTQYF. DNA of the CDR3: TGCGCCAGCAGCCGCGGGGGGACGACAGATACGCAGTATTTT.

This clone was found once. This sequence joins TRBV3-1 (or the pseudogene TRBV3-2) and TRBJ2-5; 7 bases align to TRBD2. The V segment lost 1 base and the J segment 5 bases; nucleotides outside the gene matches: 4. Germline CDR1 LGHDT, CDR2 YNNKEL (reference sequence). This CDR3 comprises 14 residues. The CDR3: CASSQVGGGETQYF. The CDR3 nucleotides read TGTGCCAGCAGCCAAGTTGGGGGAGGGGAGACCCAGTACTTC.

The chain's CDR3 is CASSPRSGSNQPQHF. CDR3 in DNA: TGTGCCAGTAGTCCTCGGAGTGGGAGCAATCAGCCCCAGCATTTT. The rearrangement uses TRBV19 and TRBJ1-5; D gene ambiguous. Germline V gene lookup returns CDR1 LNHDA and CDR2 SQIVND (reference sequence). Between the trimmed V and J ends, which lost 5 bases and 1 base, there was a span of 12 bases. This CDR3 is built from 15 residues.

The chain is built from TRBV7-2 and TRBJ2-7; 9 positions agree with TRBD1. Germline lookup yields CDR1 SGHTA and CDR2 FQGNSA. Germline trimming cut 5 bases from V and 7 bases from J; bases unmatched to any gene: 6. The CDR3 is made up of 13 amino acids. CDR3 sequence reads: CASSKRTGVEQYF. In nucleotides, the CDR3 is TGTGCCAGCAGCAAGAGGACAGGGGTTGAGCAGTACTTC. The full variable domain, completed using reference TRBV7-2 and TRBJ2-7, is GAGVSQSPSNKVTEKGKDVELRCDPISGHTALYWYRQSLGQGLEFLIYFQGNSAPDKSGLPSDRFSAERTGGSVSTLTIQRTQQEDSAVYLCASSKRTGVEQYFGPGTRLTVT.

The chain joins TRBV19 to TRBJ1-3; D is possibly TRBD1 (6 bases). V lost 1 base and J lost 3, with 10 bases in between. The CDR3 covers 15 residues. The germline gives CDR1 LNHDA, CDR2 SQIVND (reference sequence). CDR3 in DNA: TGTGCCAGTAGTATAGCCGGACAGCTTGGAAACACCATATATTTT. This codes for CASSIAGQLGNTIYF.

The CDR3 spells CASSFKRNTEAFF. Here the CDR3 DNA reads TGTGCCAGCAGTTTTAAGAGGAACACTGAAGCTTTCTTT. The gene calls are TRBV27 and TRBJ1-1, with D unclear. The germline CDR1 and CDR2 sequences are MNHEY and SMNVEV (reference sequence). The CDR3 loop spans 13 amino acids. V was trimmed by 3 bases and J by 1 base, leaving 6 bases between them.

The CDR3 spells CSVGDSYQPQHF. The DNA for the CDR3 is TGCAGCGTTGGGGACAGCTATCAGCCCCAGCATTTT. The chain is built from TRBV29-1 and TRBJ1-5; TRBD1 aligns across 7 bases. The CDR3 consists of 12 residues. Germline V CDR1 and CDR2: SQVTM, ANQGSEA. The junction had 2 bases not matched to a gene; V was cut back by 4 bases and J by 5 bases.

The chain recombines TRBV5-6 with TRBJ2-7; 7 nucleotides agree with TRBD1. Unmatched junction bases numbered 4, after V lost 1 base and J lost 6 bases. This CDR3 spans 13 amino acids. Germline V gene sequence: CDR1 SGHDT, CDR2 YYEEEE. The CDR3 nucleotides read TGTGCCAGCAGCTTGCCAGGGGGACGCGAGCAGTACTTC. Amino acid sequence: CASSLPGGREQYF. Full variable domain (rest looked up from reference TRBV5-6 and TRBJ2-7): DAGVTQSPTHLIKTRGQQVTLRCSPKSGHDTVSWYQQALGQGPQFIFQYYEEEERQRGNFPDRFSGHQFPNYSSELNVNALLLGDSALYLCASSLPGGREQYFGPGTRLTVT.

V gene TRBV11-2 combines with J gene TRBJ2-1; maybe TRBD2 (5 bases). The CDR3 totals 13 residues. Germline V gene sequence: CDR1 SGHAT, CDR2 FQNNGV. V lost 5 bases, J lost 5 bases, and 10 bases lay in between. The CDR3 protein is CASSPAANNEQFF. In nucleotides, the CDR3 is TGTGCCAGCAGCCCAGCGGCTAACAATGAGCAGTTCTTC.

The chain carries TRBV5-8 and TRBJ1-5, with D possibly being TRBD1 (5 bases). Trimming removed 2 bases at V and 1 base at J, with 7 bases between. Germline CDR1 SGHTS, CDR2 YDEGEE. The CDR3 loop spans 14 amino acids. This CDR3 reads CASSFRGSNQPQHF. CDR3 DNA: TGTGCCAGCAGCTTCCGGGGGAGCAATCAGCCCCAGCATTTT.

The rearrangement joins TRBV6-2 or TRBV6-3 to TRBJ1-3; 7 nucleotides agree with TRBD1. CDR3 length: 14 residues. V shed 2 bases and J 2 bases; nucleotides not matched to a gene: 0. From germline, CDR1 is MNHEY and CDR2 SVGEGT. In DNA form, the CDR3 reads TGTGCCAGCAGTTACGGGACAGCTGGAAACACCATATATTTT. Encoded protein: CASSYGTAGNTIYF.

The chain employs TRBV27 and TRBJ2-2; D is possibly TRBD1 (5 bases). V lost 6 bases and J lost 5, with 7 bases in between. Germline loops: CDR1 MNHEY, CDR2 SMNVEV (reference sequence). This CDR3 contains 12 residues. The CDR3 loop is CASRGRTGELFF. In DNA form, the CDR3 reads TGTGCCAGCAGGGGGCGAACCGGGGAGCTGTTTTTT.

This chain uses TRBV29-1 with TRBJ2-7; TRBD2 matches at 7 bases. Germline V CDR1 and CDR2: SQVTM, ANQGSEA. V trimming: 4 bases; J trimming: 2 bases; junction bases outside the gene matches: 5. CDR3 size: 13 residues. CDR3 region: CSVGGGLTYEQYF. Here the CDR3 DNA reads TGCAGCGTTGGCGGGGGACTGACCTACGAGCAGTACTTC.

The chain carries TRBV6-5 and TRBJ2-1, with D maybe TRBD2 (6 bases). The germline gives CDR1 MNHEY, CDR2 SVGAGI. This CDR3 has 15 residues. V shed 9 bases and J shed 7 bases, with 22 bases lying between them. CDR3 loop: CASQEGHPPGNEQFF. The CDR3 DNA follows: TGTGCCAGTCAGGAGGGCCATCCCCCAGGGAATGAGCAGTTCTTC.

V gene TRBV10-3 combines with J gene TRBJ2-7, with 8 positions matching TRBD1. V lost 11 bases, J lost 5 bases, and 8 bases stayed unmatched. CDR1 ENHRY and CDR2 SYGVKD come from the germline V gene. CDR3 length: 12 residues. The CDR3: CAATGAGDEQYF. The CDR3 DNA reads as TGTGCCGCGACAGGGGCAGGTGACGAGCAGTACTTC.

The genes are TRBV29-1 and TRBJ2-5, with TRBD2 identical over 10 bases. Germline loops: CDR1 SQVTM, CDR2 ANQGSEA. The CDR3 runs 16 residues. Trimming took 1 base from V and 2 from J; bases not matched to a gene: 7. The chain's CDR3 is CSVEGLAGAVQETQYF. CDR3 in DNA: TGCAGCGTTGAAGGGCTAGCGGGGGCAGTTCAAGAGACCCAGTACTTC.

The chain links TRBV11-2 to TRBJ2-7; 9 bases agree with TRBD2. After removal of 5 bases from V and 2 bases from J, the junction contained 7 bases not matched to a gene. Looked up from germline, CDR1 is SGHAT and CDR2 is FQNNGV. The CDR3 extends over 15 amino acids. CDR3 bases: TGTGCCAGCAGCATCGGGACTAGCAGAACCTACGAGCAGTACTTC. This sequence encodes CASSIGTSRTYEQYF.

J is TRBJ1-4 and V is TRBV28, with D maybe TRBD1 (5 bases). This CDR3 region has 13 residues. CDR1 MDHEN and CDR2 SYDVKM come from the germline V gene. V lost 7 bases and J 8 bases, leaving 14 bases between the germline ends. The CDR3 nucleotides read TGTGCCAGCATTGGCGGGGGAGAGGAAAAACTGTTTTTT. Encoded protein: CASIGGGEEKLFF.

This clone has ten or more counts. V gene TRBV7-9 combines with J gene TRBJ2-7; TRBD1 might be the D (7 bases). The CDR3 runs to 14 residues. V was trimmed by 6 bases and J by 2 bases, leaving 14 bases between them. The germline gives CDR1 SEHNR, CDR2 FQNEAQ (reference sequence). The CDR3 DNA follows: TGTGCCAGCAGTAAGGCGGGACAGCCCTACGAGCAGTACTTC. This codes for CASSKAGQPYEQYF.

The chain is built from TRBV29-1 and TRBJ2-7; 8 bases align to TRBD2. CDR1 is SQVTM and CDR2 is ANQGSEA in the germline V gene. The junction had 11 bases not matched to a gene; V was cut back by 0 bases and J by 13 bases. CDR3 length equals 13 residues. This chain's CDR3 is CSVEDQRGGRTYF. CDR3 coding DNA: TGCAGCGTTGAAGATCAACGGGGCGGGAGGACCTACTTC.

The DNA for the CDR3 is TGTGCCAGTTTCCAGGGTACTCGGAGCACTGAAGCTTTCTTT. Translation gives CASFQGTRSTEAFF. V and J are TRBV19 and TRBJ1-1; a weak D match, TRBD1 (5 bases). Trimming removed 8 bases from V and 4 bases from J, with 17 bases in between. The CDR3 contains 14 residues. CDR1 and CDR2 (germline): LNHDA, SQIVND (reference sequence).

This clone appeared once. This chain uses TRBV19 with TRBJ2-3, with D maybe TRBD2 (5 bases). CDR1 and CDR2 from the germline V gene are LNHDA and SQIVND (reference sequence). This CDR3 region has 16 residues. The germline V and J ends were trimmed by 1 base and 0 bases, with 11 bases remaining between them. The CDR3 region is CASSIGGLSSTDTQYF. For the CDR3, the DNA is TGTGCCAGTAGTATAGGCGGGCTATCTAGCACAGATACGCAGTATTTT.

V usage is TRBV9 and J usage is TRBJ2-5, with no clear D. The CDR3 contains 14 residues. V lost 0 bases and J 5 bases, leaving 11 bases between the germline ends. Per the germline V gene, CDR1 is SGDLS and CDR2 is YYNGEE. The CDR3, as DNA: TGTGCCAGCAGCGTAGCCGACCGAGCGGAGACCCAGTACTTC. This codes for CASSVADRAETQYF.

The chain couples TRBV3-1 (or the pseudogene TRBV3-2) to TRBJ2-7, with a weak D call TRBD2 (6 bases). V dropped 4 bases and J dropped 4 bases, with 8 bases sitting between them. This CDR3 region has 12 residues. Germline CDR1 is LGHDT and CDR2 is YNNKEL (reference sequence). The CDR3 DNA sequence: TGTGCCAGCAGCCGCGGGGAATACGAGCAGTACTTC. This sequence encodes CASSRGEYEQYF.

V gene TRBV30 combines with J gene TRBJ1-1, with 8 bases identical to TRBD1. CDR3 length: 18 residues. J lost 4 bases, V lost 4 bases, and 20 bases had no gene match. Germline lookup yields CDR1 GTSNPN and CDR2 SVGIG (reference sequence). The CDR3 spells CAWTPFQGASNGGTEAFF. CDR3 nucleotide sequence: TGTGCCTGGACTCCGTTCCAGGGGGCGAGTAATGGTGGCACTGAAGCTTTCTTT.

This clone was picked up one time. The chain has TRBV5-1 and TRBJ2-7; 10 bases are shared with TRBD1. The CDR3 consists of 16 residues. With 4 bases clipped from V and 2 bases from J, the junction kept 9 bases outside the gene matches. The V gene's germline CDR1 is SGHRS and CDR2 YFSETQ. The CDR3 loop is CASSVSGTGETYEQYF. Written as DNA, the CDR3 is TGCGCCAGCAGCGTCTCCGGGACAGGGGAAACCTACGAGCAGTACTTC.

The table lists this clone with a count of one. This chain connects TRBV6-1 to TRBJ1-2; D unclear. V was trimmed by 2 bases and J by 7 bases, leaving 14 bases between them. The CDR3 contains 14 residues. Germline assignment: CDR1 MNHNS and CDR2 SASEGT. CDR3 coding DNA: TGTGCCAGCAGTGAAAGGCTAGGTTTTGGTGGCTACACCTTC. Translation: CASSERLGFGGYTF.

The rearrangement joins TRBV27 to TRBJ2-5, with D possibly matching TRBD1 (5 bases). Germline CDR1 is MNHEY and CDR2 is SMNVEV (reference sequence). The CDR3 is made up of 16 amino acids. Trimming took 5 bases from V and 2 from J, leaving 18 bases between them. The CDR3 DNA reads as TGTGCCAGCAGTCCGCGCTGGGCAGGGCCACAAGAGACCCAGTACTTC. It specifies CASSPRWAGPQETQYF.

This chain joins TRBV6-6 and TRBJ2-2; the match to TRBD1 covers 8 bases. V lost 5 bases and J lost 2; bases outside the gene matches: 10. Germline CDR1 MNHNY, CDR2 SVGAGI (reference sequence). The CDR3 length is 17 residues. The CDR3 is CASSQLAGQGNTGELFF. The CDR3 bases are TGTGCCAGCAGTCAACTTGCAGGACAGGGAAACACCGGGGAGCTGTTTTTT.

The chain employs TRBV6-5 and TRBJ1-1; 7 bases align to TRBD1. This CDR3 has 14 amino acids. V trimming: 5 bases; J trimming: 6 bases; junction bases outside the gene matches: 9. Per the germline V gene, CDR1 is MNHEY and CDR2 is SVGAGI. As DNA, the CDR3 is TGTGCCAGCAGTAGACAGGGTTTGATCGCTGAAGCTTTCTTT. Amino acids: CASSRQGLIAEAFF.